This T cell receptor (beta chain) was found in a study of blood T cell repertoires in COVID-19. On the study more broadly: Collection of acute and convalescent COVID-19 samples took place in the United States, Italy and Spain. PBMCs, B-cell-depleted T cells, or T cells provided the cDNA or gDNA that made up the material.

Patients of the Seattle cohort, enrolled during active infection, were followed longitudinally. This clone has only one observation. Per the authors' pipeline: Estimates of nucleated cell counts were drawn from the amplification of reference gene primers. Some clones are missing from TCRdb's copy, which holds only in-frame ones; the method was immunoSEQ multiplex PCR. Clone size and the V and J calls come from that table; the DNA yielded D and trimming. This sample yields some 270,000 clones, of which 86% are seen a single time; approximately 5.5% belongs to the top ten. CDR1 LNHDA and CDR2 SQIVND come from the germline V gene (reference sequence). The CDR3 consists of 14 residues. The V end lost 6 bases, the J end lost 2 bases, and 13 bases lay between the germline ends.

Material for sequencing was peripheral blood. The chain has TRBV19 and TRBJ1-1, with D maybe TRBD1 (6 bases). The TCR was taken from a woman of 80 years or more with COVID-19, enrolled during active disease. The CDR3 is CASRKNRDNTEAFF. The DNA for the CDR3 is TGTGCCAGTAGGAAAAACAGGGACAACACTGAAGCTTTCTTT.